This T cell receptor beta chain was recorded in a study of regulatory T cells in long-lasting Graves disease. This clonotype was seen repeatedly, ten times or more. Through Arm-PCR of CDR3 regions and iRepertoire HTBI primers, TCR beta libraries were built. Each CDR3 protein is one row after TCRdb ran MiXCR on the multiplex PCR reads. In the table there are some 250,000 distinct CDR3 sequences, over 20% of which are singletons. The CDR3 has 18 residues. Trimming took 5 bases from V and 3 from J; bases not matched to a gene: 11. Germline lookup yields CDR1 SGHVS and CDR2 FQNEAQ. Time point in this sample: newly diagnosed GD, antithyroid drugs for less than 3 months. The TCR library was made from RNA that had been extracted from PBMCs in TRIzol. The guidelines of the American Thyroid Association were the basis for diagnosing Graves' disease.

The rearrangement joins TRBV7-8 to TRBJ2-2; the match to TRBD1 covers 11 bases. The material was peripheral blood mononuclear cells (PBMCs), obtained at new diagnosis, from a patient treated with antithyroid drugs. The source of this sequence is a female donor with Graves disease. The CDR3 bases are TGTGCCAGCAGCCCAGGCCTGGGACAGGGGGTTTACACCGGGGAGCTGTTTTTT. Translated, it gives CASSPGLGQGVYTGELFF.